One and the same sample provided the 20 T cell receptor beta chains below, sequenced in a study of CD8+ T cells in alopecia areata. Extracted RNA was reverse transcribed into cDNA, the sequencing template. Clones were read by immunoSEQ multiplex PCR, and TCRdb kept only the in-frame ones, dropping some. The record shows 20,000 or so clones for this sample, with no singletons present. The authors sorted pooled cutaneous lymph node cells using CD4, CD8alpha, NKG2D, NKG2ACE and other markers. The sample comprised CD8+ T cells sorted from a lymph node. These receptors came from a C3H/HeJ mouse with alopecia areata. The mice in this strain carry MHC haplotype H2-k.

This clone was picked up a small number of times. Here the gene names and germline are mouse. Read sequence stops 4 residues before the CDR3 end, and the germline J gene provides the missing end. The V call is TRBV13-3, the J call TRBJ1-2; possible D gene TRBD1, 6 bases. CDR3 size: 15 residues. V was pared by 2 bases and J by 2 bases, with 13 bases between. Germline CDR1 and CDR2: NNHDY and SYVADS. CDR3 region: CASSEQGSLNSDYTF. The DNA read from the CDR3 is TGTGCCAGCAGTGAACAGGGCAGCCTTAACTCC.

This clone was detected only a few times. Gene and germline names: mouse. With the read ending 4 residues before the CDR3 end, the germline J gene is used to fill in that end. The rearrangement links TRBV13-2 to TRBJ2-2; D is possibly TRBD1 (5 bases). Trimming shortened V by 1 base and J by 0 bases, and 10 bases separated the two germline ends. CDR1 and CDR2 from the germline V gene are NNHNN and SYGAGS (reference sequence). The CDR3 covers 16 residues. CDR3 in amino acids: CASGDKGQANTGQLYF. The DNA read from the CDR3 is TGTGCCAGCGGTGATAAAGGACAAGCAAACACCGGG.

On this clone: The protein in this entry is translated from the DNA; at residue 12 it differs from the protein listed in TCRdb. Gene names denote mouse genes. The CDR3 extends 3 residues past the end of the read, so its final part is completed from the germline J gene. The chain carries TRBV19 and TRBJ1-6; 10 bases map to TRBD1. TRBJ1-6 is flagged as an ORF with uncertain function. Germline trimming cut 4 bases from V and 3 bases from J; bases unmatched to any gene: 1. This CDR3 has 15 residues. Germline CDR1 and CDR2: FNHDT and SITEND (reference sequence). Partial CDR3 DNA: TGTGCCAGCAGTGGACAGGGGGTCTATAATTCGCCC. This gives the protein CASSGQGVYNSP. The whole CDR3 sequence reads CASSGQGVYNSPLYF.

About this clone: TCRdb lists a protein that is different at residue 12 from the translated DNA; the protein given here uses the DNA translation. Gene names denote mouse genes. Incomplete CDR3 DNA: TGTGCCAGCAGTATAGGCCAGGGGAGGAATTCGCCC. This sequence encodes CASSIGQGRNSP. The full CDR3 protein is CASSIGQGRNSPLYF. The chain carries TRBV19 and TRBJ1-6, with a possible D match to TRBD1 (6 bases). Read coverage stops 3 residues before the CDR3 terminus; the germline J gene supplies the remainder. TRBJ1-6 is an ORF, and what it does is uncertain. Trimming removed 0 bases from V and 7 bases from J, with 11 bases in between. The CDR3 contains 15 residues. Germline V lookup: CDR1 FNHDT, CDR2 SITEND (reference sequence).

A word on this clone: Mouse names are used for the genes. The sequence runs out 4 residues before the end of the CDR3; the remainder is reconstructed from the germline J gene. V usage is TRBV13-2 and J usage is TRBJ2-1, with TRBD2 matching 9 bases. The V gene's germline CDR1 is NNHNN and CDR2 SYGAGS (reference sequence). The CDR3 is 13 residues long. The junction had 0 bases not matched to a gene; V was cut back by 6 bases and J by 2 bases. The CDR3 DNA, read in part, is TGTGCCAGCGACTGGGGGGACTATGCT. Translating it yields CASDWGDYA. The full CDR3 protein is CASDWGDYAEQFF.

This clone was counted a few times. Germline and genes: mouse. The CDR3 is cut off 4 residues early in the read; its end comes from the germline J gene. The rearrangement joins TRBV13-2 to TRBJ2-2; TRBD1 aligns across 7 bases. This CDR3 region has 16 residues. Germline loops: CDR1 NNHNN, CDR2 SYGAGS (reference sequence). V was clipped by 2 bases and J by 0 bases; unmatched bases: 4. The CDR3 bases that were read are TGTGCCAGCGGTGACTCCGGACAGGCAAACACCGGG. It yields the protein CASGDSGQANTG. Given in full, the CDR3 is CASGDSGQANTGQLYF.

This clone was recorded a few times. Germline and genes here are mouse. Read sequence stops 4 residues before the CDR3 end, and the germline J gene provides the missing end. The chain employs TRBV31 and TRBJ2-5; possible D gene TRBD1, 6 bases. Germline CDR1 is GKSSPN and CDR2 is SITVG. The CDR3 is 14 residues long. The V end lost 3 bases, the J end lost 1 base, and 11 bases lay between the germline ends. The part of the CDR3 DNA that was read is TGTGCCTGGAGGATGGACAGTCACCAAGAC. Translation gives CAWRMDSHQD. The CDR3 in full is CAWRMDSHQDTQYF.

This clone was counted only a few times. Gene and germline names: mouse. The CDR3 goes on 4 residues after the read ends, and that part is filled in from the germline J gene. The rearrangement uses TRBV19 and TRBJ1-2; TRBD1 might be the D (5 bases). Between the trimmed V and J ends, which lost 1 base and 0 bases, there was a span of 7 bases. Germline V lookup: CDR1 FNHDT, CDR2 SITEND (reference sequence). The CDR3 contains 14 residues. The sequenced part of the CDR3 DNA is TGTGCCAGCAGTATAACAGGAGCAAACTCC. Translating it yields CASSITGANS. The full-length CDR3 reads as CASSITGANSDYTF. Full variable domain (outside the CDR3, taken from reference TRBV19 and TRBJ1-2): GGIITQTPKFLIGQEGQKLTLKCQQNFNHDTMYWYRQDSGKGLRLIYYSITENDLQKGDLSEGYDASREKKSSFSLTVTSAQKNEMAVFLCASSITGANSDYTFGSGTRLLVI.

There are a few counts of this clone. Mouse names are used for the genes. The CDR3 end falls 4 residues outside the read, so it is completed with the germline J gene. J is TRBJ1-1 and V is TRBV16; tentative D call: TRBD1 (6 bases). Per germline, CDR1 SGHSA and CDR2 FRNQAP. V shed 3 bases and J shed 3 bases, with 8 bases lying between them. The CDR3 is made up of 13 amino acids. CDR3 region: CASSLGGHTEVFF. The covered CDR3 bases are TGTGCAAGCAGCTTGGGGGGGCACACA. Supplemented by reference TRBV16 and TRBJ1-1, the full variable domain reads NAGVIQTPRHKVTGKGQEATLWCEPISGHSAVFWYRQTIVQGLEFLTYFRNQAPIDDSGMPKERFSAQMPNQSHSTLKIQSTQPQDSAVYLCASSLGGHTEVFFGKGTRLTVV.

For this clone: Mouse gene names apply. The CDR3 end lies 4 residues beyond the end of the read and is filled in from the germline J gene. The V and J genes are TRBV12-1 and TRBJ1-4, with D tentatively TRBD1 (6 bases). Germline CDR1 SGHSN, CDR2 HYEKVE. CDR3 length: 12 residues. This CDR3 is CASSRGFERLFF. CDR3 DNA (partial): TGTGCCAGCTCTAGGGGGTTCGAA.

A note on this clone: Gene names are mouse gene names. The read gets to within 4 residues of the CDR3 end, and the germline J gene fills in the rest. The rearrangement joins TRBV13-3 to TRBJ2-2, with D tentatively TRBD2 (6 bases). The germline V gene encodes CDR1 NNHDY and CDR2 SYVADS. This CDR3 comprises 16 residues. V lost 0 bases and J 0 bases, leaving 9 bases between the germline ends. The CDR3 loop reads CASSDVAGANTGQLYF. The part of the CDR3 DNA that was read is TGTGCCAGCAGTGATGTGGCTGGGGCAAACACCGGG.

On this clone itself: The translated DNA and TCRdb's protein are not identical at residue 14; the protein here was translated from the DNA. Gene names denote mouse genes. The sequenced fragment ends 3 residues before the CDR3 boundary, so the rest is inferred from the germline J gene. The gene calls are TRBV3 and TRBJ1-6, with 7 bases that match TRBD1. TRBJ1-6 is marked as an open reading frame, function uncertain. The J segment lost 2 bases and the V segment lost 3 bases, leaving 7 bases of the junction unmatched. The CDR3 loop spans 17 amino acids. The germline V gene encodes CDR1 SNHLY and CDR2 FYNGKV (reference sequence). The CDR3 here is CASSFKPGTAYNSPLYF. The DNA read from the CDR3 is TGTGCCAGCAGCTTCAAGCCCGGGACAGCCTATAATTCGCCC.

This clone was found many times. Germline and genes here are mouse. The CDR3 goes on 4 residues after the read ends, and that part is filled in from the germline J gene. The rearrangement links TRBV13-3 to TRBJ2-3; 12 bases map to TRBD2. CDR1 NNHDY and CDR2 SYVADS come from the germline V gene. This CDR3 has 15 amino acids. The J segment lost 4 bases and the V segment lost 5 bases, leaving 5 bases of the junction unmatched. The CDR3 DNA, read in part, is TGTGCCAGCAGCCTGGGACTGGGGGGAACAGAA. This codes for CASSLGLGGTE. The complete CDR3 protein is CASSLGLGGTETLYF.

The sample holds many counts of this clone. Germline and genes: mouse. The sequence runs out 4 residues before the end of the CDR3; the remainder is reconstructed from the germline J gene. The V call is TRBV19, the J call TRBJ2-7, with 9 bases aligning to TRBD2. The length of the CDR3 is 14 residues. Germline CDR1 FNHDT, CDR2 SITEND (reference sequence). CDR3 sequence: CASSALGGGYEQYF. The covered CDR3 bases are TGTGCCAGCAGTGCCCTGGGGGGGGGTTAT.

In its sample, this clone was seen many times. Gene labels here are mouse ones. The read terminates 4 residues before the CDR3 end, so the remaining end is supplied by the germline J gene. The chain carries TRBV13-3 and TRBJ1-2; TRBD1 matches at 8 bases. This CDR3 spans 15 amino acids. Germline CDR1 NNHDY, CDR2 SYVADS. The ends lost 5 bases at V and 0 bases at J; junction bases unmatched: 6. CDR3 DNA (partial): TGTGCCAGCAGCCACAGACAGGGGACAAACTCC. Amino acid sequence: CASSHRQGTNS. The entire CDR3 reads CASSHRQGTNSDYTF.

Details on this clone: Mouse names are used for the genes. The CDR3 end falls 4 residues outside the read, so it is completed with the germline J gene. The genes are TRBV13-3 and TRBJ1-1; TRBD1 matches at 8 bases. CDR3 length: 11 amino acids. Germline CDR1 and CDR2: NNHDY and SYVADS. The sequenced part of the CDR3 DNA is TGTGCCAGCAACGACAGGGGA. Residues: CASNDRG. The entire CDR3 protein is CASNDRGEVFF.

Turning to this clone: The translated DNA and TCRdb's protein are not identical at residue 12; the protein here was translated from the DNA. The germline and genes are mouse ones. The DNA ends 3 residues before the CDR3 does, and the rest of the CDR3 is filled in from the germline J gene. The chain combines TRBV13-1 with TRBJ1-3; 9 positions match TRBD1. Losses at the gene ends were 2 bases for V and 1 base for J; bases not matched to a gene: 1. CDR1 is NSHNY, CDR2 SYGAGN, per germline. The CDR3 has 15 amino acids. CDR3 DNA, as far as it was read: TGTGCCAGCAGTGAGGACAGGGGCTCTGGAAATACG. Its translation: CASSEDRGSGNT. The entire CDR3 reads CASSEDRGSGNTLYF.

Points on this clone: Germline and genes here are mouse. The sequence runs out 4 residues before the end of the CDR3; the remainder is reconstructed from the germline J gene. The chain links TRBV1 to TRBJ2-1; 8 bases line up with TRBD2. The CDR3 runs 17 residues. V lost 0 bases to trimming and J lost 3 bases; unmatched junction nucleotides: 7. Germline V gene data show CDR1 as NSQYPW and CDR2 as LRSPGD (reference sequence). The DNA read from the CDR3 is TGCACCTGCAGTGCAGATTCCGGACTGGGTTCCTATGCT. Protein: CTCSADSGLGSYA. The full CDR3 protein reads CTCSADSGLGSYAEQFF.

This clone was seen many times. The germline and genes are mouse ones. With the read ending 4 residues before the CDR3 end, the germline J gene is used to fill in that end. The rearrangement links TRBV1 to TRBJ2-7, with a possible D match to TRBD1 (5 bases). The germline V gene has CDR1 NSQYPW and CDR2 LRSPGD (reference sequence). The length of the CDR3 is 14 residues. CDR3 DNA (partial): TGCACCTGCAGTGCAGACAGGGAGAGGGAT. Translating it yields CTCSADRERD. The entire CDR3 protein is CTCSADRERDEQYF. Filled out from reference TRBV1 and TRBJ2-7, the complete variable domain reads VTLLEQNPRWRLVPRGQAVNLRCILKNSQYPWMSWYQQDLQKQLQWLFTLRSPGDKEVKSLPGADYLATRVTDTELRLQVANMSQGRTLYCTCSADRERDEQYFGPGTRLTVL.

This clone has ten or more counts. Mouse gene names and germline throughout. The read finishes 4 residues shy of the CDR3 end, and the germline J gene is used to complete it. The chain employs TRBV19 and TRBJ2-1; 8 positions match TRBD2. This CDR3 is 15 amino acids long. The germline gives CDR1 FNHDT, CDR2 SITEND (reference sequence). With 0 bases clipped from V and 2 bases from J, the junction kept 1 base outside the gene matches. The CDR3 bases that were read are TGTGCCAGCAGTATAGTCTGGGGGGACTATGCT. This codes for CASSIVWGDYA. Given in full, the CDR3 is CASSIVWGDYAEQFF.